One sample yielded the 31 T cell receptor beta chains listed below, sequenced in a study of blood T cell repertoires in COVID-19. The method was immunoSEQ multiplex PCR; TCRdb's version includes in-frame clones alone and lacks a portion of them. The sample comprises about 80,000 clones, about 70% of which are singletons, and less than 7.5% rests with the top ten. Sample: peripheral blood. The receptor source for this set is a man aged 50-60 years with active or convalescent COVID-19.

The gene calls are TRBV9 and TRBJ1-3; D is ambiguous. Trimming cost V 4 bases and J 0 bases, with 14 bases left between them. Per the germline V gene, CDR1 is SGDLS and CDR2 is YYNGEE. The CDR3 is 16 amino acids. The CDR3 region has the DNA TGTGCCAGCAGCCCGATAGGAGATTCCTCTGGAAACACCATATATTTT. This codes for CASSPIGDSSGNTIYF.

The gene calls are TRBV29-1 and TRBJ2-7, with TRBD1 matching over 11 bases. The CDR3 sequence is 17 residues long. The germline V gene encodes CDR1 SQVTM and CDR2 ANQGSEA. Germline trimming cut 4 bases from V and 2 bases from J; bases unmatched to any gene: 13. The DNA of the CDR3 is TGCAGCGTTGTGGGCGGGACAGGGGGATATTCCGCCTACGAGCAGTACTTC. Translated, it gives CSVVGGTGGYSAYEQYF.

This clone was found a few times. The chain uses TRBV3-1 (or the pseudogene TRBV3-2) and TRBJ1-4, with D perhaps TRBD1 (6 bases). Germline CDR1 LGHDT, CDR2 YNNKEL (reference sequence). Trimming took off 4 bases at V and 0 bases at J, with 12 bases between the two ends. This CDR3 spans 16 amino acids. The CDR3 DNA reads TGTGCCAGCAGCCGACGGGGGGGCACAACTAATGAAAAACTGTTTTTT. Translated: CASSRRGGTTNEKLFF.

This sequence joins TRBV7-9 and TRBJ1-1, with D tentatively TRBD1 (5 bases). V gave up 3 bases and J gave up 1 base, with 9 bases separating them. Germline assignment: CDR1 SEHNR and CDR2 FQNEAQ (reference sequence). The CDR3 runs to 14 residues. CDR3 sequence: CASSLEGANTEAFF. CDR3 DNA sequence: TGTGCCAGCAGCTTGGAAGGGGCGAACACTGAAGCTTTCTTT.

This clone appeared once. The chain employs TRBV19 and TRBJ2-2, with a tentative D call TRBD2 (6 bases). This CDR3 region has 13 residues. Germline V gives CDR1 LNHDA, CDR2 SQIVND (reference sequence). The V end was cut by 6 bases, the J end by 6 bases, with 11 bases between. The CDR3 here is CASSMGGAGELFF. The CDR3 nucleotides read TGTGCCAGTAGCATGGGGGGTGCCGGGGAGCTGTTTTTT.

The rearrangement links TRBV6-5 to TRBJ2-1; D unresolved. Germline V CDR1 and CDR2: MNHEY, SVGAGI. The CDR3 totals 14 residues. V lost 6 bases to trimming and J lost 5 bases, with 14 bases between them. This chain's CDR3 is CASSSSSWDNEQFF. The CDR3 region has the DNA TGTGCCAGCAGCAGTAGCAGCTGGGACAATGAGCAGTTCTTC.

The chain uses TRBV3-1 (or the pseudogene TRBV3-2) and TRBJ2-1; 12 nucleotides agree with TRBD2. CDR1 is LGHDT and CDR2 is YNNKEL in the germline V gene (reference sequence). Trimming took 0 bases from V and 10 from J; bases not matched to a gene: 10. The CDR3 loop spans 17 amino acids. The chain's CDR3 is CASSQDSLAGGRGEQFF. In DNA form, the CDR3 reads TGTGCCAGCAGCCAAGATTCCCTAGCGGGGGGGCGAGGGGAGCAGTTCTTC.

V gene TRBV28 combines with J gene TRBJ2-7; 7 bases match TRBD1. The CDR3 contains 13 residues. J gave up 7 bases and V 5 bases, and 8 bases lay outside the gene matches. Looked up from germline, CDR1 is MDHEN and CDR2 is SYDVKM. The CDR3 loop is CASSGGGRGEQYF. Written as DNA, the CDR3 is TGTGCCAGCAGTGGCGGAGGCAGGGGGGAGCAGTACTTC.

This rearrangement joins TRBV27 to TRBJ2-1, with a possible D match to TRBD2 (6 bases). This CDR3 region has 10 residues. With 8 bases removed from V and 9 bases from J, the gap between germline ends came to 8 bases. Looked up from germline, CDR1 is MNHEY and CDR2 is SMNVEV (reference sequence). CDR3 sequence reads: CASWRGEQFF. CDR3 DNA sequence: TGTGCCAGCTGGAGGGGTGAGCAGTTCTTC.

The J gene is TRBJ2-3, the V gene TRBV9; D is perhaps TRBD1 (5 bases). The CDR3 has 15 amino acids. V lost 0 bases and J lost 2, with 10 bases in between. Germline CDR1 SGDLS, CDR2 YYNGEE. The CDR3 loop reads CASSVASGYTDTQYF. In nucleotides, the CDR3 is TGTGCCAGCAGCGTAGCTTCAGGGTACACAGATACGCAGTATTTT.

This rearrangement joins TRBV27 to TRBJ2-7, with TRBD1 matching 9 bases. CDR1 is MNHEY, CDR2 SMNVEV, per germline (reference sequence). V dropped 8 bases and J dropped 4; count of bases not matched to a gene: 6. The CDR3 is 13 residues long. CDR3 coding DNA: TGTGCCAGCGTCGGACAGGGGTGGTACGAGCAGTACTTC. This encodes CASVGQGWYEQYF.

The genes are TRBV9 and TRBJ1-1; weak D call: TRBD1 (6 bases). The length of the CDR3 is 15 residues. In germline, CDR1 is SGDLS, CDR2 YYNGEE. Deletions cut 0 bases from V and 6 bases from J, with 15 bases between. The CDR3 region is CASSVAPTGKAEAFF. The CDR3 nucleotides are TGTGCCAGCAGCGTAGCTCCTACAGGGAAGGCTGAAGCTTTCTTT.

The chain combines TRBV18 with TRBJ1-2; TRBD1 agrees at 9 bases. V dropped 3 bases and J dropped 8; count of bases not matched to a gene: 7. CDR3 length: 14 residues. Germline-derived CDR1 and CDR2 are KGHSH and LQKENI. The CDR3 region has the DNA TGTGCCAGCTCACCCTTCGGACAGGGGCAAGGCTACACCTTC. It yields the protein CASSPFGQGQGYTF. The entire variable domain, with the rest obtained from reference TRBV18 and TRBJ1-2, is as follows: NAGVMQNPRHLVRRRGQEARLRCSPMKGHSHVYWYRQLPEEGLKFMVYLQKENIIDESGMPKERFSAEFPKEGPSILRIQQVVRGDSAAYFCASSPFGQGQGYTFGSGTRLTVV.

This clone was seen only a few times. The chain couples TRBV6-6 to TRBJ1-3; the match to TRBD1 covers 8 bases. CDR3 length equals 15 residues. Germline CDR1 and CDR2: MNHNY and SVGAGI (reference sequence). After removal of 5 bases from V and 4 bases from J, the junction contained 7 bases not matched to a gene. CDR3 bases: TGTGCCAGCAGTAGCCTACAGGGGGGAGGAAACACCATATATTTT. Translation gives CASSSLQGGGNTIYF.

The chain employs TRBV21-1 and TRBJ2-7; the table's D call of TRBD1 was not tested on the DNA. TRBV21-1 is noted as a pseudogene. The CDR3 has 16 residues. The CDR3 sequence: CASSKGGPHSSYEQYF. As DNA, the CDR3 is TGTGCCAGCAGCAAAGGGGGCCCCCACTCCTCCTACGAGCAGTACTTC.

The V and J genes are TRBV6-6 and TRBJ2-5; D unclear. The CDR3 has 13 amino acids. Trimming stripped 5 bases from V and 3 bases from J, with 10 bases between. From germline, CDR1 is MNHNY and CDR2 SVGAGI (reference sequence). The CDR3 loop is CASSVQVEETQYF. The CDR3 DNA follows: TGTGCCAGCAGTGTTCAGGTTGAAGAGACCCAGTACTTC.

The chain is built from TRBV30 and TRBJ1-6, with TRBD1 as a possible D gene (6 bases). V was clipped by 1 base and J by 14 bases, with 18 bases between them. The germline V gene encodes CDR1 GTSNPN and CDR2 SVGIG (reference sequence). The CDR3 length is 14 residues. CDR3 region: CAWSGGRGLSTLHF. In DNA form, the CDR3 reads TGTGCCTGGAGTGGAGGCAGGGGCCTTTCGACCCTCCACTTT.

The J gene is TRBJ1-1, the V gene TRBV27; D is unclear. This CDR3 has 14 amino acids. CDR1 and CDR2 (germline): MNHEY, SMNVEV (reference sequence). Trimming pared 0 bases from V and 5 bases from J, leaving 10 bases between. CDR3 in DNA: TGTGCCAGCAGTTTATCTACGTGGGCGACTGAAGCTTTCTTT. Its translation: CASSLSTWATEAFF.

V usage is TRBV19 and J usage is TRBJ1-4, with 10 bases identical to TRBD1. Looked up from germline, CDR1 is LNHDA and CDR2 is SQIVND (reference sequence). V lost 7 bases and J lost 5; bases outside the gene matches: 13. This CDR3 contains 17 residues. This CDR3 is CASTRLRWTGGNEKLFF. The CDR3 region has the DNA TGTGCCAGTACCAGATTGAGATGGACAGGGGGGAATGAAAAACTGTTTTTT.

The sample holds one count of this clone. The chain links TRBV18 to TRBJ1-3, with D perhaps TRBD1 (6 bases). V was pared by 0 bases and J by 0 bases, with 9 bases between. The CDR3 is 16 amino acids. Germline CDR1 and CDR2: KGHSH and LQKENI. This CDR3 is CASSPPGASSGNTIYF. The CDR3 nucleotides read TGTGCCAGCTCACCACCGGGGGCCTCCTCTGGAAACACCATATATTTT.

The rearrangement uses TRBV6-1 and TRBJ2-3; unclear D gene. Trimming took 0 bases from V and 0 from J, leaving 10 bases between them. CDR1 is MNHNS, CDR2 SASEGT, per germline. The CDR3 contains 16 residues. CDR3 amino acids: CASSEAPDSSTDTQYF. CDR3 bases: TGTGCCAGCAGTGAAGCGCCAGACTCTAGCACAGATACGCAGTATTTT.

J is TRBJ2-7 and V is TRBV16; TRBD1 matches 7 bases. The V gene end was trimmed by 0 bases and the J gene end by 2 bases; junction bases not matched to a gene: 4. The length of the CDR3 is 15 residues. Germline-derived CDR1 and CDR2 are KGHSY and FQNENV. The CDR3 protein is CASSQSRTGAYEQYF. DNA of the CDR3: TGTGCCAGCAGCCAATCGCGGACAGGAGCCTACGAGCAGTACTTC.

The rearrangement links TRBV12-5 to TRBJ1-1; 10 nucleotides line up with TRBD1. The CDR3 has 17 residues. Per germline, CDR1 LGHNT and CDR2 FRNRAP. Trimming removed 1 base from V and 4 bases from J; junction bases left unmatched: 9. For the CDR3, the DNA is TGTGCTAGTGGTTTGGGCCTACCGGGACAGGGGATCACTGAAGCTTTCTTT. This encodes CASGLGLPGQGITEAFF.

The chain recombines TRBV7-8 with TRBJ1-2; D is possibly TRBD1 (5 bases). The length of the CDR3 is 16 residues. Trimming took 3 bases from V and 5 from J, leaving 19 bases between them. The V gene's germline CDR1 is SGHVS and CDR2 FQNEAQ. The CDR3 DNA reads as TGTGCCAGCAGCTTGGAACGACAGAGTGCATTTTATGGCTACACCTTC. Its protein product is CASSLERQSAFYGYTF.

This chain uses TRBV2 with TRBJ1-2, with 7 bases aligning to TRBD1. This CDR3 contains 12 residues. V dropped 5 bases and J dropped 6; count of bases not matched to a gene: 3. CDR1 and CDR2 (germline): SNHLY, FYNNEI. The DNA for the CDR3 is TGTGCCAGCAGTCCCGACAGGGATGGCTACACCTTC. Translation gives CASSPDRDGYTF.

This clone showed up just a few times. This sequence joins TRBV3-1 (or the pseudogene TRBV3-2) and TRBJ2-3, with 7 bases lining up with TRBD2. CDR1 is LGHDT, CDR2 YNNKEL, per germline (reference sequence). The CDR3 loop spans 19 amino acids. J gave up 0 bases and V 4 bases, and 16 bases lay outside the gene matches. This CDR3 is CASSPRPSGAPISTDTQYF. CDR3 in DNA: TGTGCCAGCAGCCCGAGACCCAGCGGGGCCCCTATTAGCACAGATACGCAGTATTTT.

The chain carries TRBV9 and TRBJ2-1; D possibly corresponds to TRBD1 (6 bases). This CDR3 has 15 residues. CDR1 is SGDLS and CDR2 is YYNGEE in the germline V gene. V shed 2 bases and J shed 9 bases, with 18 bases lying between them. The CDR3 coding sequence is TGTGCCAGCAGCGTCCGAGGGGGAGAGGGGGTTGAGCAGTTCTTC. Translation gives CASSVRGGEGVEQFF.

The chain uses TRBV18 and TRBJ2-3, with TRBD2 as a possible D gene (5 bases). The CDR3 sequence is 14 residues long. Trimming cost V 5 bases and J 6 bases, with 15 bases left between them. Germline loops: CDR1 KGHSH, CDR2 LQKENI. In DNA, the CDR3 is TGTGCCAGCTCATCGAGGCTAGCTGCCGATACGCAGTATTTT. This gives the protein CASSSRLAADTQYF.

This clone has a handful of counts. The chain links TRBV7-3 to TRBJ2-2; TRBD1 matches at 9 bases. The CDR3 runs to 16 residues. Per germline, CDR1 SGHTA and CDR2 FQGTGA. The trim removed 5 bases at V and 4 bases at J, leaving 8 bases unmatched. The chain's CDR3 is CASSLSGTGSTGELFF. As DNA, the CDR3 is TGTGCCAGCAGCCTATCCGGGACAGGGAGCACCGGGGAGCTGTTTTTT.

This chain uses TRBV7-2 with TRBJ1-4; 9 bases are shared with TRBD1. This CDR3 comprises 16 residues. Per the germline V gene, CDR1 is SGHTA and CDR2 is FQGNSA. The V and J ends lost 1 base and 8 bases, in that order; junction bases with no gene match: 8. The CDR3 here is CASSLGMTGGKEKLFF. CDR3 coding DNA: TGTGCCAGCAGCTTAGGGATGACAGGGGGGAAGGAAAAACTGTTTTTT.

The CDR3 region has the DNA TGTGCCAGCAGTTCCACAGGGGGCACATCGCCCCTCCACTTT. Translating gives CASSSTGGTSPLHF. The rearrangement uses TRBV6-5 and TRBJ1-6; 9 bases match TRBD1. Germline CDR1 MNHEY, CDR2 SVGAGI. With 4 bases clipped from V and 13 bases from J, the junction kept 8 bases outside the gene matches. The CDR3 sequence is 14 residues long.